These 12 T cell receptor beta chains came from one sample sequenced in a study of blood T cells in healthy people across ages. Sample-barcoded 5' priming and a J-beta primer mix drove a second PCR of about 6 to 12 cycles. TCRdb re-called the 5' RACE reads with MiXCR, one entry per CDR3 protein. The sample comprises about 1,000,000 distinct CDR3 sequences, more than 40% of which are singletons, and over 15% rests with the top ten. The sequencing sample was made of blood. These receptors all stem from a woman in her sixties in good health.

V gene TRBV12-3 or TRBV12-4 combines with J gene TRBJ1-1, with a weak D call TRBD1 (5 bases). CDR3 size: 13 residues. The V gene lost 7 bases and the J gene lost 5 bases, with 14 bases spanning the gap. The CDR3 DNA sequence: TGTGCCAGCATCCGGGACTCGAGAACTGAAGCTTTCTTT. Its protein is CASIRDSRTEAFF.

Ten or more counts support this clonotype. The rearrangement uses TRBV12-3 or TRBV12-4 and TRBJ2-3, with a tentative D call TRBD2 (6 bases). The CDR3 is 15 residues long. The germline V and J ends were trimmed by 3 bases and 6 bases, with 16 bases remaining between them. The CDR3 DNA sequence: TGTGCCAGCAGTTTTTCGCGGGGCCCTGGGGATACGCAGTATTTT. Translating it yields CASSFSRGPGDTQYF.

The rearrangement links TRBV15 to TRBJ2-5; D gene uncertain. The CDR3 runs 12 residues. Germline loops: CDR1 LNHNV, CDR2 YYDKDF (reference sequence). Trimming took off 0 bases at V and 8 bases at J, with 7 bases between the two ends. The CDR3 region is CATSRERFTQYF. CDR3 bases: TGTGCCACCAGCAGAGAAAGGTTTACCCAGTACTTC.

The gene calls are TRBV20-1 and TRBJ2-7, with 12 bases identical to TRBD1. The CDR3 extends over 14 amino acids. The germline V gene encodes CDR1 DFQATT and CDR2 SNEGSKA (reference sequence). V dropped 6 bases and J dropped 7; count of bases not matched to a gene: 10. The CDR3 DNA follows: TGCAGTGCCCGGTGGGACAGGGGGCACAATGAGCAGTACTTC. Translating gives CSARWDRGHNEQYF.

This clonotype was seen only a few times. The V call is TRBV2, the J call TRBJ2-3; perhaps TRBD2 as D (6 bases). This CDR3 contains 14 residues. Trimming took off 3 bases at V and 3 bases at J, with 10 bases between the two ends. Looked up from germline, CDR1 is SNHLY and CDR2 is FYNNEI. CDR3: CASSDRRGTDTQYF. In DNA, the CDR3 is TGTGCCAGCAGTGACCGGCGGGGAACAGATACGCAGTATTTT.

The J gene is TRBJ2-7, the V gene TRBV5-1, with 10 positions matching TRBD1. Germline V gives CDR1 SGHRS, CDR2 YFSETQ. CDR3 length: 17 amino acids. Losses at the gene ends were 1 base for V and 4 bases for J; bases not matched to a gene: 11. CDR3 DNA: TGCGCCAGCAGCTTGTTTGTGTTCCGGGACAGGGGTTACGAGCAGTACTTC. Translating gives CASSLFVFRDRGYEQYF.

This clonotype was seen only a few times. CDR3 region: CASSLDRAASYEQYF. CDR3 in DNA: TGTGCCAGCAGCTTAGACCGGGCGGCTTCCTACGAGCAGTACTTC. This chain uses TRBV11-2 with TRBJ2-7; D gene unclear. Trimming removed 0 bases from V and 1 base from J, with 10 bases in between. This CDR3 region has 15 residues. CDR1 and CDR2 from the germline V gene are SGHAT and FQNNGV.

This chain uses TRBV7-9 with TRBJ2-7, with D unresolved. The ends were cut back, 5 bases at V and 5 bases at J, with 10 bases in the middle. CDR1 is SEHNR, CDR2 FQNEAQ, per germline (reference sequence). CDR3 length equals 12 residues. The CDR3 loop is CASSPRWDEQYF. DNA for the CDR3: TGTGCCAGCAGCCCACGTTGGGACGAGCAGTACTTC.

The chain couples TRBV29-1 to TRBJ2-1, with D uncertain. Germline V gives CDR1 SQVTM, CDR2 ANQGSEA. CDR3 size: 14 residues. V shed 6 bases and J shed 7 bases, with 19 bases lying between them. The CDR3 DNA sequence: TGCAGCGTGTTCCAAGTTCTGGCCATAAATGAGCAGTTCTTC. Translation: CSVFQVLAINEQFF.

This clonotype was counted once. The chain is built from TRBV18 and TRBJ1-2, with 9 positions matching TRBD1. Germline V gene sequence: CDR1 KGHSH, CDR2 LQKENI. The CDR3 consists of 14 residues. V was clipped by 7 bases and J by 4 bases; unmatched bases: 7. Here the CDR3 DNA reads TGTGCCAGCTTACCTCCGGGACAGGGCTATGGCTACACCTTC. This sequence encodes CASLPPGQGYGYTF.

The V gene is TRBV27, the J gene TRBJ2-5; no clear D gene. The J call may be incorrect, as the DNA end agrees better with TRBJ2-7. The length of the CDR3 is 14 residues. The V gene's germline CDR1 is MNHEY and CDR2 SMNVEV (reference sequence). The CDR3 loop reads CASSVRHQSYEQYF. As DNA, the CDR3 is TGTGCCAGCAGTGTAAGACACCAATCCTACGAGCAGTACTTC.

The V call is TRBV10-3, the J call TRBJ2-1, with TRBD1 identical over 12 bases. This CDR3 contains 18 residues. J gave up 8 bases and V 7 bases, and 18 bases lay outside the gene matches. The germline gives CDR1 ENHRY, CDR2 SYGVKD. The CDR3 nucleotides are TGTGCCATCATGAAGGGACAGGGGGCGAAAATGTACGAGGATGAGCAGTTCTTC. Its protein product is CAIMKGQGAKMYEDEQFF.